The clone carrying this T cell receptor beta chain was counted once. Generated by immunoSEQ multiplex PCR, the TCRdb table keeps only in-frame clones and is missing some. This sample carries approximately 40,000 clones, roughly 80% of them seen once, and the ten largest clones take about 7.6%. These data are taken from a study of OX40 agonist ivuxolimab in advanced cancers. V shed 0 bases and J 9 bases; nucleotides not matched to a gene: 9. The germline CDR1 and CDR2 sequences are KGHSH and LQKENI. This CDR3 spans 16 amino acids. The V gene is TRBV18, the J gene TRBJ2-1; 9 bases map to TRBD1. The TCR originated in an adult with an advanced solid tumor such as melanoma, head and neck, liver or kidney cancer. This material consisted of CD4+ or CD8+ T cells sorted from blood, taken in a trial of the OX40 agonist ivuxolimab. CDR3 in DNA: TGTGCCAGCTCACCACCTGGGACAGGGTATGGTGGTGAGCAGTTCTTC. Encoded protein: CASSPPGTGYGGEQFF.